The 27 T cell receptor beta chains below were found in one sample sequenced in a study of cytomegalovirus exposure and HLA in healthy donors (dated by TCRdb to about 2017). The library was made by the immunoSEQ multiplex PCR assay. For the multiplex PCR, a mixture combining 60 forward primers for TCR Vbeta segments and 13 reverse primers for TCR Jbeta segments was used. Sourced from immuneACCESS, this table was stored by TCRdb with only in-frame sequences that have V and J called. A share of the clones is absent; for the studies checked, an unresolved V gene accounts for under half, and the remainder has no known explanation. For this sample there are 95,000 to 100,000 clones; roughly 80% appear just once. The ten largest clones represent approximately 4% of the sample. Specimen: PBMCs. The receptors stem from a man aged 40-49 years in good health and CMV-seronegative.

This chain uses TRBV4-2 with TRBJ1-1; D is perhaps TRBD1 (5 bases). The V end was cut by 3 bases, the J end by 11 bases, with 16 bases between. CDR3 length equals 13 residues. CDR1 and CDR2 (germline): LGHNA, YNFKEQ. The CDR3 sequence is CASSQGGVGPAFF. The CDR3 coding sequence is TGTGCCAGCAGCCAGGGGGGTGTAGGGCCGGCTTTCTTT.

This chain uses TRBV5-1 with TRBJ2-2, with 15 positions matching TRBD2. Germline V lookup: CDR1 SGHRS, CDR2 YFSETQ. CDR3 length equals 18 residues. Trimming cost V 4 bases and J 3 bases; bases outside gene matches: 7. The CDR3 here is CASSTGLAGGRYTGELFF. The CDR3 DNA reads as TGCGCCAGCAGCACGGGACTAGCGGGGGGCCGTTACACCGGGGAGCTGTTTTTT. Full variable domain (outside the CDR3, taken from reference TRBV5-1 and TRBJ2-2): KAGVTQTPRYLIKTRGQQVTLSCSPISGHRSVSWYQQTPGQGLQFLFEYFSETQRNKGNFPGRFSGRQFSNSRSEMNVSTLELGDSALYLCASSTGLAGGRYTGELFFGEGSRLTVL.

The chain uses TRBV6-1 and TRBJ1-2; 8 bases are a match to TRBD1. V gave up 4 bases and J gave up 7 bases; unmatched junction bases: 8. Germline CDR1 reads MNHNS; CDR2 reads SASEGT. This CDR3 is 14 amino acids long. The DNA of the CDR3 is TGTGCCAGCAGTGGTGGGCAGGGGGCGTTTGGCTACACCTTC. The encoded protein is CASSGGQGAFGYTF.

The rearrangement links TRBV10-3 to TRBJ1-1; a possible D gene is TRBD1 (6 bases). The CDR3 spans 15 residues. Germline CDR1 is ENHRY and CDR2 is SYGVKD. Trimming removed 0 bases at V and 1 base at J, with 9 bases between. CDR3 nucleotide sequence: TGTGCCATCAGTGAGTCGGGGGCGCCGAACACTGAAGCTTTCTTT. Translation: CAISESGAPNTEAFF.

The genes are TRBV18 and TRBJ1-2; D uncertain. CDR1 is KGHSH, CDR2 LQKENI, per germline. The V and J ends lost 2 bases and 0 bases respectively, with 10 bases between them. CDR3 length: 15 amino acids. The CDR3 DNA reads TGTGCCAGCTCACCAGGGAGAGGCCCTAACTATGGCTACACCTTC. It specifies CASSPGRGPNYGYTF. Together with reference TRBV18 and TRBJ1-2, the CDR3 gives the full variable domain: NAGVMQNPRHLVRRRGQEARLRCSPMKGHSHVYWYRQLPEEGLKFMVYLQKENIIDESGMPKERFSAEFPKEGPSILRIQQVVRGDSAAYFCASSPGRGPNYGYTFGSGTRLTVV.

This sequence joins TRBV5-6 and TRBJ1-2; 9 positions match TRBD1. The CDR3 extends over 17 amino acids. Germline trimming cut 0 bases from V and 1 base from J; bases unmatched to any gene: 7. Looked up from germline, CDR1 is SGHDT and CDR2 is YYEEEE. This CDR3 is CASSLEQGAPLNYGYTF. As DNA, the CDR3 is TGTGCCAGCAGCTTGGAACAGGGGGCCCCTCTTAACTATGGCTACACCTTC.

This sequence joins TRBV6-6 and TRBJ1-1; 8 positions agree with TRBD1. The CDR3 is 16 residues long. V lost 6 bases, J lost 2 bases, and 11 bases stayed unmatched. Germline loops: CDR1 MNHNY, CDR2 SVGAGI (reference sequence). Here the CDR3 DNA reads TGTGCCAGCAGGGACCAGGGGGCCCCACTTAACACTGAAGCTTTCTTT. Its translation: CASRDQGAPLNTEAFF.

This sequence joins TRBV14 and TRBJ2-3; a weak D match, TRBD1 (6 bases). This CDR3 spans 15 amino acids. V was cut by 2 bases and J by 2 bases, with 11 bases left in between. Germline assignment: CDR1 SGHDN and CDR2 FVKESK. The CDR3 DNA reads TGTGCCAGCAGCCAACTAGGACAGTACACAGATACGCAGTATTTT. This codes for CASSQLGQYTDTQYF.

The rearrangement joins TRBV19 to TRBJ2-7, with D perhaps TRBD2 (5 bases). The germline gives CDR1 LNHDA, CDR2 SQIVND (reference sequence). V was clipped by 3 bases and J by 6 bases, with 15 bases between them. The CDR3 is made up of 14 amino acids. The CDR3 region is CASSISLTAGEQYV. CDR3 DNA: TGTGCCAGTAGTATTAGCCTAACGGCGGGCGAGCAGTACGTC.

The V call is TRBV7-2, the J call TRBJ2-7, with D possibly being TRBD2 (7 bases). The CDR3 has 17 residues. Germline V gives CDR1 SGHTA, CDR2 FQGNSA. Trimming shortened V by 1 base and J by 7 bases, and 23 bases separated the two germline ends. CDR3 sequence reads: CASSLGGWGGAGGEQYF. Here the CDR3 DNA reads TGTGCCAGCAGCTTAGGAGGATGGGGGGGGGCCGGCGGGGAGCAGTACTTC.

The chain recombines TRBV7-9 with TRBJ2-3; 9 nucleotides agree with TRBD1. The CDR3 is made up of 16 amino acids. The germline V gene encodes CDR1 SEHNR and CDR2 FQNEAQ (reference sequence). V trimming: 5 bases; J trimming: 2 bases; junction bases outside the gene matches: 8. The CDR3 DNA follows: TGTGCCAGCAGCCAGAGGTGGGACAGGGACACAGATACGCAGTATTTT. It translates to CASSQRWDRDTDTQYF.

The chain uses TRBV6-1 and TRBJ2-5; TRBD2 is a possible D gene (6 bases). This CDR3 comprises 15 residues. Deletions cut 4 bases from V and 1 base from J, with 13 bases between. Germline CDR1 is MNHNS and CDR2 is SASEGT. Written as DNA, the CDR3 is TGTGCCAGCAGTGTAACCGGGACTTTCCAAGAGACCCAGTACTTC. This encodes CASSVTGTFQETQYF.

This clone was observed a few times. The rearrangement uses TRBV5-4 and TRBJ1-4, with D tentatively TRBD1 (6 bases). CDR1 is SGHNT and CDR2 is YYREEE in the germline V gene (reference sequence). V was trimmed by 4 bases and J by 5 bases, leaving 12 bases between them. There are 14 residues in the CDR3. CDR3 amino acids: CASSRAGVNEKLFF. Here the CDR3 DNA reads TGTGCCAGCAGCCGGGCAGGGGTAAATGAAAAACTGTTTTTT.

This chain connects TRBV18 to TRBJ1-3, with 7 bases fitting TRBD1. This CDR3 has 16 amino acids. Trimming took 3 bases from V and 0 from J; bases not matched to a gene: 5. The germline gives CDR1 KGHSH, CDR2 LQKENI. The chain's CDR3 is CASSPPTGDSGNTIYF. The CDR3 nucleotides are TGTGCCAGCTCACCCCCCACAGGGGACTCTGGAAACACCATATATTTT.

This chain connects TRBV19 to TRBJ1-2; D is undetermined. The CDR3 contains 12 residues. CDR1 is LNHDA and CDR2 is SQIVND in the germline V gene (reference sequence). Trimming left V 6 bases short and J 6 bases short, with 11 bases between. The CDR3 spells CASSTEGNGYTF. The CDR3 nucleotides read TGTGCCAGTAGCACAGAGGGTAATGGCTACACCTTC.

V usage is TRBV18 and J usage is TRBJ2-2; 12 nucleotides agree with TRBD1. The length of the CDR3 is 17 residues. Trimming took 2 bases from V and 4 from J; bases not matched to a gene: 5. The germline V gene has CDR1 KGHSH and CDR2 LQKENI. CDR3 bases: TGTGCCAGCTCACCAGGGACAGGGGGCGCGTCCACCGGGGAGCTGTTTTTT. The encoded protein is CASSPGTGGASTGELFF.

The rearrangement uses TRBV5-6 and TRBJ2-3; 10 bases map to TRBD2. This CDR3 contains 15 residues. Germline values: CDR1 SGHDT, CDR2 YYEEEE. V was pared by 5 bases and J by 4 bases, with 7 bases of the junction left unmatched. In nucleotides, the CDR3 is TGTGCCAGCAGAATCAGCGGGGGGGCCGCAGATACGCAGTATTTT. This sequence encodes CASRISGGAADTQYF.

The CDR3 region is CASSQDQGGANVLTF. In DNA form, the CDR3 reads TGTGCCAGCAGCCAAGATCAGGGTGGGGCCAACGTCCTGACTTTC. The chain couples TRBV14 to TRBJ2-6; tentatively, D is TRBD1 (5 bases). Germline V CDR1 and CDR2: SGHDN, FVKESK. This CDR3 region has 15 residues. The V end was cut by 0 bases, the J end by 3 bases, with 6 bases between.

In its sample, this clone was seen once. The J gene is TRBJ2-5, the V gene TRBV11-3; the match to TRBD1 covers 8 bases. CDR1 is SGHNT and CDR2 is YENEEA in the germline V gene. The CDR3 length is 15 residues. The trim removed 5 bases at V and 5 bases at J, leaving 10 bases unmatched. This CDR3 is CASSQDRERGETQYF. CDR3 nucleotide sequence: TGTGCCAGCAGCCAGGACAGGGAGAGGGGCGAGACCCAGTACTTC.

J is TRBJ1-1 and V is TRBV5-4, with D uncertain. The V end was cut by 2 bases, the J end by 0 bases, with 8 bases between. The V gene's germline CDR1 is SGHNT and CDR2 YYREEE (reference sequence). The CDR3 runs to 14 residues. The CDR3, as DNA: TGTGCCAGCAGCTTACGGAGTTTGAACACTGAAGCTTTCTTT. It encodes CASSLRSLNTEAFF.

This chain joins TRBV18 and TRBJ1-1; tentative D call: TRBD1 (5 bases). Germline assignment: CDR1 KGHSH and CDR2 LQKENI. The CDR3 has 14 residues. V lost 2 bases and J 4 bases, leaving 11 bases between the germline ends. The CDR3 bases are TGTGCCAGCTCACCAAGGCAGGGAGGCACTGAAGCTTTCTTT. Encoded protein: CASSPRQGGTEAFF.

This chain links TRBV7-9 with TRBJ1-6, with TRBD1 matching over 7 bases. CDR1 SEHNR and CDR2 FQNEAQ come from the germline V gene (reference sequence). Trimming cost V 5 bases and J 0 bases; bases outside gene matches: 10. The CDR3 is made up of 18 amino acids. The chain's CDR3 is CASSTDRDLSSYNSPLHF. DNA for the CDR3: TGTGCCAGCAGCACCGACAGGGACCTGAGCTCCTATAATTCACCCCTCCACTTT.

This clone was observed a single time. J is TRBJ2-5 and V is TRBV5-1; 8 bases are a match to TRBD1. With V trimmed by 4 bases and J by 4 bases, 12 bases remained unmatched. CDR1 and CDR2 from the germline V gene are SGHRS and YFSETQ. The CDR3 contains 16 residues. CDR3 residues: CASSNGQGRIGETQYF. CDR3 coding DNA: TGCGCCAGCAGCAACGGACAGGGTAGAATAGGAGAGACCCAGTACTTC.

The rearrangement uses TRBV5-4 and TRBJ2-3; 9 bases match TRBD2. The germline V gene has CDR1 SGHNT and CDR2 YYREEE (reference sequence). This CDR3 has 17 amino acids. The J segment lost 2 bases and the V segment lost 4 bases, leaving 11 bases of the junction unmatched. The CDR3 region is CASSLRGGRGNTDTQYF. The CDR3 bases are TGTGCCAGCAGCCTGCGGGGGGGGCGGGGGAACACAGATACGCAGTATTTT.

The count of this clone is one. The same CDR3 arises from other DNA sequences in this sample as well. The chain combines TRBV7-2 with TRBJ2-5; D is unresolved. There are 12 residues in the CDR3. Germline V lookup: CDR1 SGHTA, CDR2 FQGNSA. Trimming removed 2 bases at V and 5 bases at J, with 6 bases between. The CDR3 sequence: CASSLRSETQYF. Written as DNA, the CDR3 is TGTGCCAGCAGCTTACGGTCTGAGACCCAGTACTTC.

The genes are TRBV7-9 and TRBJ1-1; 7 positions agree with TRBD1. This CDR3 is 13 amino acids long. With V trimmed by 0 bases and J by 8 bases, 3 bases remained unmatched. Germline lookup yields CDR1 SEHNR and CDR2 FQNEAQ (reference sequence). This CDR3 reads CASSLAGQREAFF. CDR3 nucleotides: TGTGCCAGCAGCTTAGCGGGACAGCGAGAAGCTTTCTTT.

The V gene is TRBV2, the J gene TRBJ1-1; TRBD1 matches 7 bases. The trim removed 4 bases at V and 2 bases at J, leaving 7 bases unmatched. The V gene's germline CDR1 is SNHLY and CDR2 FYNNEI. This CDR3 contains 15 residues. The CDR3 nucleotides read TGTGCCAGCAGTGTTGGGGACAGAGCTAACACTGAAGCTTTCTTT. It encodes CASSVGDRANTEAFF.